These 15 T cell receptor beta chains originate from one sample sequenced in a study of T cell responses to AZD1222 COVID-19 vaccine listed by TCRdb under 2021. The sample's time point label, decoded: about 28 days (+/-7) after the second vaccine dose. The protocol used for the library was the immunoSEQ multiplex PCR assay. TCRdb mirrors the immuneACCESS table, restricted to in-frame sequences. Some clones are absent from its copies; in checked studies, under half trace to an unresolved V gene, and the reason for the others is unknown. This sample is represented by under 90,000 clones; approximately 85% of them were singletons. The ten largest clones capture under 11% of the sample. The material was peripheral blood, obtained 28 days after the second AZD1222 dose. These receptors were obtained from an adult who received the AZD1222 COVID-19 vaccine.

J is TRBJ2-3 and V is TRBV4-2, with TRBD2 identical over 8 bases. Germline loops: CDR1 LGHNA, CDR2 YNFKEQ. Unmatched junction bases numbered 4, after V lost 1 base and J lost 1 base. This CDR3 contains 16 residues. The CDR3 coding sequence is TGTGCCAGCAGCCAAGCCTCCGGGGGGGGCACAGATACGCAGTATTTT. Its protein product is CASSQASGGGTDTQYF.

The V call is TRBV27, the J call TRBJ2-1, with D hard to call. CDR1 is MNHEY and CDR2 is SMNVEV in the germline V gene (reference sequence). This CDR3 is 13 amino acids long. V lost 5 bases to trimming and J lost 6 bases, with 11 bases between them. The CDR3 DNA is TGTGCCAGCAGTGACATCCTTGCCAATGAGCAGTTCTTC. Its protein is CASSDILANEQFF.

The gene calls are TRBV7-9 and TRBJ1-1, with D unclear. The CDR3 extends over 13 amino acids. The V end lost 6 bases, the J end lost 5 bases, and 13 bases lay between the germline ends. Germline V gives CDR1 SEHNR, CDR2 FQNEAQ (reference sequence). DNA of the CDR3: TGTGCCAGCAGTTACCGGATTGTAACTGAAGCTTTCTTT. It is translated as CASSYRIVTEAFF.

The rearrangement joins TRBV19 to TRBJ1-1, with D perhaps TRBD1 (6 bases). In germline, CDR1 is LNHDA, CDR2 SQIVND (reference sequence). The CDR3 extends over 19 amino acids. The V end lost 2 bases, the J end lost 3 bases, and 25 bases lay between the germline ends. The CDR3 DNA reads as TGTGCCAGTAGTATATTTCCTTTATGGCAGGGGAGGGTTCACACTGAAGCTTTCTTT. Translation gives CASSIFPLWQGRVHTEAFF.

The rearrangement links TRBV9 to TRBJ1-6, with D maybe TRBD1 (6 bases). V was pared by 0 bases and J by 5 bases, with 9 bases between. The CDR3 loop spans 15 amino acids. Germline CDR1 reads SGDLS; CDR2 reads YYNGEE. This chain's CDR3 is CASSVVGAHNSPLHF. CDR3 nucleotide sequence: TGTGCCAGCAGCGTAGTGGGGGCCCATAATTCACCCCTCCACTTT.

This chain connects TRBV3-1 (or the pseudogene TRBV3-2) to TRBJ1-2; 9 bases are shared with TRBD1. J was trimmed by 6 bases and V by 5 bases; bases with no gene match: 16. The CDR3 runs 17 residues. Germline CDR1 LGHDT, CDR2 YNNKEL (reference sequence). CDR3 region: CASSYISGGQGNHGYTF. CDR3 nucleotide sequence: TGTGCCAGCAGCTACATCAGCGGAGGACAGGGGAACCATGGCTACACCTTC.

The chain couples TRBV28 to TRBJ2-7; TRBD2 matches at 9 bases. Germline V CDR1 and CDR2: MDHEN, SYDVKM. The CDR3 consists of 15 residues. V lost 5 bases and J lost 1; bases outside the gene matches: 6. The CDR3 region is CASSPLAGKSYEQYF. CDR3 DNA: TGTGCCAGCAGTCCCCTAGCGGGGAAGTCCTACGAGCAGTACTTC.

V usage is TRBV3-1 (or the pseudogene TRBV3-2) and J usage is TRBJ1-5; D remains ambiguous. This CDR3 region has 13 residues. The V end lost 4 bases, the J end lost 9 bases, and 13 bases lay between the germline ends. CDR1 is LGHDT and CDR2 is YNNKEL in the germline V gene (reference sequence). Here the CDR3 reads CASSRDWGGPQHF. DNA for the CDR3: TGTGCCAGCAGCCGTGACTGGGGAGGGCCCCAGCATTTT.

This chain uses TRBV4-1 with TRBJ2-7, with D unresolved. Trimming stripped 2 bases from V and 6 bases from J, with 14 bases between. Germline values: CDR1 MGHRA, CDR2 YSYEKL. This CDR3 is 14 amino acids long. CDR3 sequence (DNA): TGCGCCAGCAGCCAAAATCAGGACCTCTCCGAGCAGTACTTC. Amino acid sequence: CASSQNQDLSEQYF.

The V gene is TRBV6-5, the J gene TRBJ1-5; no reliable D call. V lost 7 bases to trimming and J lost 4 bases, with 11 bases between them. The CDR3 totals 13 residues. Germline V gene sequence: CDR1 MNHEY, CDR2 SVGAGI. The chain's CDR3 is CASTPDGNQPQHF. In nucleotides, the CDR3 is TGTGCCAGCACTCCGGACGGAAATCAGCCCCAGCATTTT.

Regarding this clone: The same CDR3 can be traced to other DNA sequences in this sample. The CDR3 reads CASSQVSYEQYF. The CDR3 DNA reads as TGTGCCAGCAGCCAAGTTTCCTACGAGCAGTACTTC. The J gene is TRBJ2-7, the V gene TRBV3-1 (or the pseudogene TRBV3-2); D call uncertain. This CDR3 has 12 residues. Trimming pared 1 base from V and 1 base from J, leaving 2 bases between. Germline CDR1 LGHDT, CDR2 YNNKEL (reference sequence).

This sequence joins TRBV6-5 and TRBJ1-2; perhaps TRBD1 as D (6 bases). CDR1 is MNHEY and CDR2 is SVGAGI in the germline V gene. This CDR3 comprises 12 residues. The V and J ends lost 10 bases and 4 bases respectively, with 13 bases between them. The CDR3 is CATTTGIYGYTF. CDR3 nucleotides: TGTGCCACTACGACAGGAATCTATGGCTACACCTTC.

The chain links TRBV28 to TRBJ1-1, with D unresolved. Trimming took 6 bases from V and 4 from J, leaving 12 bases between them. Per germline, CDR1 MDHEN and CDR2 SYDVKM. CDR3 length equals 13 residues. The CDR3, as DNA: TGTGCCAGCAGGGGTCAGCTACTCACTGAAGCTTTCTTT. Translating gives CASRGQLLTEAFF.

The chain couples TRBV4-1 to TRBJ2-1; D uncertain. V gave up 1 base and J gave up 8 bases, with 12 bases separating them. This CDR3 comprises 14 residues. Germline V gene sequence: CDR1 MGHRA, CDR2 YSYEKL. Here the CDR3 DNA reads TGCGCCAGCAGCCAAGTTGTACGGCTGGATGAGCAGTTCTTC. Its protein product is CASSQVVRLDEQFF.

This sequence joins TRBV28 and TRBJ1-4; D remains unclear. Trimming took 8 bases from V and 8 from J, leaving 9 bases between them. CDR1 is MDHEN and CDR2 is SYDVKM in the germline V gene. The CDR3 sequence is 11 residues long. The CDR3, as DNA: TGTGCCAGCGGAAAGTACGAAAAACTGTTTTTT. Translating it yields CASGKYEKLFF.